The TCR beta chain under discussion was sequenced for a study of radiotherapy plus CTLA-4 blockade in lung cancer. Points from the study as a whole: Reports identified early blood T cell clone dynamics, with interferon-beta, as the best response predictor.

The CDR3 has 14 amino acids. Sequenced by immunoSEQ multiplex PCR; TCRdb stores in-frame clones only, minus some. The table includes about 120,000 clones, about 87% detected once. About this clone: Its antigen is not identified.

The chain is built from TRBV21-1 and TRBJ2-7; TRBD1 reflects the table's D call only, with no check against the DNA. TRBV21-1 is an annotated pseudogene. The specimen was peripheral blood, collected from a patient treated with radiotherapy plus ipilimumab. The clonotype was recovered from a human donor with non-small cell lung cancer that progressed on radiotherapy plus ipilimumab. CDR3 DNA sequence: TGTGCCAGCAGCCATGATGGGGCAAGCTACGAGCAGTACTTC. This gives the protein CASSHDGASYEQYF.